Listed here is a single T cell receptor beta chain. In the original analysis: The assay estimated nucleated cells by amplifying reference gene primers. Clones were sequenced by immunoSEQ multiplex PCR, and TCRdb holds only the in-frame ones, with some missing. The V and J calls and the clone size are those of that table, but D and trimming were determined from the DNA. This table has approximately 250,000 clones, roughly 83% appearing once. The data originate from a study of blood T cell repertoires in COVID-19. In the study overall: Spain, Italy and the United States supplied samples that represented acute and convalescent COVID-19. The analysed material was cDNA or gDNA that came from T cells, B-cell-depleted T cells, or PBMCs.

Trimming took 1 base from V and 7 from J, leaving 10 bases between them. The CDR3 spans 13 residues. CDR1 and CDR2 from the germline V gene are LGHNA and YSLEER. The specimen sequenced was peripheral blood. This clonotype originated in a woman aged 50 to 65 with acute or convalescent COVID-19. This sequence joins TRBV4-3 and TRBJ1-2; D perhaps matches TRBD1 (5 bases). CDR3 protein: CASSQVGGTGYTF. The CDR3, as DNA: TGCGCCAGCAGCCAAGTCGGGGGGACTGGCTACACCTTC.